The present TCR beta chain was sequenced within a study of blood T cells in healthy people across ages. This clonotype was seen more than once but under ten times. Its antigen is unidentified. Broader study findings: Observed TCR beta diversity showed a strong correlation with the percentage of naive T cells as measured by flow cytometry. Possibly, changes in expanded clonotypes were confounded because donor CMV status was unknown.

PCR was performed a second time for roughly 7 to 11 cycles using a sample-barcoded 5' primer and a J-beta primer mix. TCRdb recomputed calls from the 5' RACE reads with MiXCR, one row per CDR3 protein. The top ten clones hold 28% of a sample with 800,000 or so distinct CDR3 sequences, about 62% of them seen once. Looked up from germline, CDR1 is MNHEY and CDR2 is SVGEGT. The CDR3 has 15 amino acids. Healthy Caucasian individuals from Russia aged about 6 to 100 were enrolled as donors. The sample comprised blood. This sequence joins TRBV6-2 or TRBV6-3 and TRBJ2-5, with TRBD2 matching over 8 bases. The end of the DNA fits TRBJ2-7 better, so the J call may be wrong. The receptor's source is a young man in good health. Written as DNA, the CDR3 is TGTGCCAGCAGTGACGGTAGCGGGGTTCACGACGAGCAGTACTTC. Protein sequence: CASSDGSGVHDEQYF.